A selection of T cell receptor beta chains follows, all from one sample in a study of breast tumors, draining lymph nodes, adjacent tissues. Each CDR3 protein gets one entry after TCRdb re-called the multiplex PCR reads with MiXCR. The sample has approximately 280,000 distinct CDR3 sequences; 30% to 35% are singletons. The sample was axillary lymph node tissue. These receptors were obtained from a female donor with breast cancer. Some clones in this sample may be carry-over from other donors' samples. Each CDR3 is given with its conserved first and last residue. Fields, in order: V gene, J gene, D gene, CDR3 protein. D genes are given only for firm matches.

TRBV6-5	TRBJ2-7	-	CASSHSGLPLEQYF
TRBV13	TRBJ1-3	-	CASSLRGGRNTIYF
TRBV5-4	TRBJ2-7	TRBD2	CASSSGLAGYEQHF
TRBV11-2	TRBJ2-1	-	CASSLDIQQFF
TRBV29-1	TRBJ1-1	-	CSVGDSEAFF
TRBV20-1	TRBJ1-4	-	CSAGTLNEKLFF
TRBV2	TRBJ1-1	-	CASSQQGVYITEAFF
TRBV20-1	TRBJ1-5	-	CSARDGFSNQPQHF
TRBV27	TRBJ2-1	-	CASSSRARSYNEQFF
TRBV30	TRBJ2-6	-	CAWGYRASGANVLTF
TRBV20-1	TRBJ1-2	TRBD1	CSAGQGNYGYTF
TRBV5-8	TRBJ2-7	TRBD2	CASSRGTSPTYEQYF
TRBV19	TRBJ2-1	TRBD2	CASTRGSGSNNEQFF
TRBV28	TRBJ2-7	-	CASSAPGPPDEQYF
TRBV7-2	TRBJ2-7	TRBD1	CASSLSTGDPYEQYF
TRBV7-6	TRBJ2-2	-	CASSAEQGTELFF
TRBV15	TRBJ1-4	-	CATSRNLNSEEKLFF
TRBV29-1	TRBJ1-4	-	CSVAPDGPTNEKLFF
TRBV7-2	TRBJ2-1	-	CASSLMGGYNEQFF
TRBV13	TRBJ1-5	-	CASSLGQGRNQPQHF
TRBV19	TRBJ1-2	TRBD1	CASKGGGTASNYGYTF
TRBV5-1	TRBJ2-2	-	CASSLDPGVSGGELFF
TRBV5-1	TRBJ2-1	-	CASSANTARVTISYNEQFF
TRBV6-6	TRBJ1-2	-	CASSRDNSNYGYTF
TRBV10-3	TRBJ1-3	TRBD1	CATGTDGNTIYF
TRBV2	TRBJ1-3	-	CASRPDSGNTIYF
TRBV12-3/TRBV12-4	TRBJ2-7	TRBD2	CASSSREAGGSYEQYF
TRBV30	TRBJ2-6	-	CAWTPGRGANVLTF
TRBV12-3/TRBV12-4	TRBJ2-2	TRBD2	CASSPSGSRELFF
TRBV24-1	TRBJ2-1	-	CATSDFPQYNEQFF
TRBV10-3	TRBJ2-2	-	CAISEGGELFF
TRBV10-3	TRBJ2-7	TRBD1	CAARQGSNEQYF
TRBV15	TRBJ1-4	TRBD1	CATSRDRAWTNEKLFF
TRBV29-1	TRBJ2-7	TRBD1	CSVLDRGNYEQYF